This T cell receptor beta chain came from a study of CD8 T cells in ankylosing spondylitis. The CDR3 spans 14 residues. Germline values: CDR1 SGHNT, CDR2 YENEEA. The trim removed 5 bases at V and 4 bases at J, leaving 8 bases unmatched. Researchers built TCR beta libraries using quantitative 5'-RACE with molecular barcodes. TCRdb re-called the 5' RACE reads through MiXCR, storing one row per CDR3 protein. The sample yields hundreds of thousands of distinct CDR3 sequences, approximately 24% seen once. Input material: blood, either unsorted or a sorted T cell fraction (not recorded which). The chain joins TRBV11-3 to TRBJ2-7, with 7 bases fitting TRBD1. The receptor was derived from a male donor with ankylosing spondylitis or in good health (not recorded which). CDR3 bases: TGTGCCAGCAGCCCACCGGGACAGATGTACGAGCAGTACTTC. Residues: CASSPPGQMYEQYF.